Reported below is one T cell receptor beta chain. The data were taken from a study of OX40 agonist ivuxolimab in advanced cancers. Study at large: Patient treatment consisted of intravenous ivuxolimab administration every 2 weeks at 0.01 to 10 mg/kg.

Only in-frame clones appear in the TCRdb table, and some are missing; sequencing was by immunoSEQ multiplex PCR. The sample includes about 93,000 clones, about 92% seen only once; the top ten take around 0.54%. Per germline, CDR1 MNHNS and CDR2 SASEGT. The CDR3 runs 11 residues. V lost 6 bases to trimming and J lost 8 bases, with 10 bases between them. This rearrangement joins TRBV6-1 to TRBJ1-1, with unresolved D. The receptor was isolated from an adult with an advanced solid tumor such as melanoma, head and neck, liver or kidney cancer. The specimen was CD4+ or CD8+ T cells sorted from blood, collected in a trial of the OX40 agonist ivuxolimab. The CDR3 here is CASRSPREAFF. In nucleotides, the CDR3 is TGTGCCAGCAGGTCCCCGAGGGAAGCTTTCTTT.